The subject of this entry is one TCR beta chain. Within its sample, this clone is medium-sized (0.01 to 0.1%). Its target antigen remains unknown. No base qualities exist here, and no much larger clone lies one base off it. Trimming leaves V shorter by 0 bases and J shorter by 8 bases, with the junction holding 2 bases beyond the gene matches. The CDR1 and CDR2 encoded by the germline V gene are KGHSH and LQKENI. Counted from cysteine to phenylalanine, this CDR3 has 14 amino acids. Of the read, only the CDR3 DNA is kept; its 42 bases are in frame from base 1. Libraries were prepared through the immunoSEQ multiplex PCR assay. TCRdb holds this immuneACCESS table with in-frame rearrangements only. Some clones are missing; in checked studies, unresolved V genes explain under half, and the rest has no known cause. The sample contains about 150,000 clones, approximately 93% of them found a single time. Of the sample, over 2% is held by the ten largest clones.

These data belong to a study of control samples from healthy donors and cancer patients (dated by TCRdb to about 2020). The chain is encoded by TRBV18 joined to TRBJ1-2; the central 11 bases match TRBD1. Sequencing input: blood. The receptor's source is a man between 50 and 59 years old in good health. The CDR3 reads CASSPPGQGGGYTF. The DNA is TGTGCCAGCTCACCACCGGGACAGGGGGGAGGCTACACCTTC.